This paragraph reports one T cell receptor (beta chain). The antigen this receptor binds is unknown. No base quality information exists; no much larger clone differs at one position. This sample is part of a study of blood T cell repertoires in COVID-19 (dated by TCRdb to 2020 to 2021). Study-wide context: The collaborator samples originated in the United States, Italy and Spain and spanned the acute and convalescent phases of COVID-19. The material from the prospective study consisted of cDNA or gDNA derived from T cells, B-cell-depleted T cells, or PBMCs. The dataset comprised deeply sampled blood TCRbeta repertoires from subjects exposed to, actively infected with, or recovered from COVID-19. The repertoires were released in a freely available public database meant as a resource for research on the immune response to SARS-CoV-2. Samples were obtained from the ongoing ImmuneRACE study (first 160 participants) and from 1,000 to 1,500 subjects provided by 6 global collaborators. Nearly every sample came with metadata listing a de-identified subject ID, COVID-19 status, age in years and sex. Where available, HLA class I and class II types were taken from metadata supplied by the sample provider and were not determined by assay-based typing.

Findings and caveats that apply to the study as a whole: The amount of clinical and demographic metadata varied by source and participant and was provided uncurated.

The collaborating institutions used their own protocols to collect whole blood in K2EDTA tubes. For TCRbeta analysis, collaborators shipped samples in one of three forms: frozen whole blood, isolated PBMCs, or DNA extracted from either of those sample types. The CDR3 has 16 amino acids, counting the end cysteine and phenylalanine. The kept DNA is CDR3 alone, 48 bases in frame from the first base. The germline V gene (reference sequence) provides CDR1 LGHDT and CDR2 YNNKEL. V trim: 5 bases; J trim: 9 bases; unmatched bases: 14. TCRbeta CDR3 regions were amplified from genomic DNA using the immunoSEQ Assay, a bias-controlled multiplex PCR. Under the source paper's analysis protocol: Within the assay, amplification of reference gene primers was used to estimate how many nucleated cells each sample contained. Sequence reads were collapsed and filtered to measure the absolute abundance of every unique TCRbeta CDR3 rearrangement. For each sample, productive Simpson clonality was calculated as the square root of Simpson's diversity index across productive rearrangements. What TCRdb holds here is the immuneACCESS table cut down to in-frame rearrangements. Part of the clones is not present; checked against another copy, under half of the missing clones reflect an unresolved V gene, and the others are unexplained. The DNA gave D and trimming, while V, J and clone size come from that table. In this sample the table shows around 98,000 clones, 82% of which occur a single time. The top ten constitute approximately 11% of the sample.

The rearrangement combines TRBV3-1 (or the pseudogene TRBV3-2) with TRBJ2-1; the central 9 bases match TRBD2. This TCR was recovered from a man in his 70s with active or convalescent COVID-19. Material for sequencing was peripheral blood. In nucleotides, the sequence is TGTGCCAGCAGCGCGAGACTAGCGGCGCAATTGGGTGAGCAGTTCTTC. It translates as CASSARLAAQLGEQFF.